These T cell receptor beta chains were read from a single sample in a study of breast tumors, draining lymph nodes, adjacent tissues. Each CDR3 protein is one row after TCRdb ran MiXCR on the multiplex PCR reads. The data contain 60,000 to 75,000 distinct CDR3 sequences, approximately 57% of them singletons. The sample consisted of breast tumor tissue. The receptor source for this set is a female donor with breast cancer. Some clones in this sample may be carry-over from other donors' samples. Both conserved end residues are part of each CDR3. A D gene is named only where the DNA matches it firmly. Size is omitted from some rows. Given values are once, few, many or a class for expanded clones.

TRBJ2-2 | NA | TRBD2 | TRBV7-9 | CASRFSGRSTGELLF
TRBJ1-4 | NA | TRBD1 | TRBV2 | CARSNRGKSEKLFF
TRBJ1-2 | many | NA | TRBV14 | CASSQGSGPGQGNRGYTF
TRBJ2-7 | many | TRBD1 | TRBV5-1 | CASSQPTGSGNDEQYF
TRBJ2-2 | NA | NA | TRBV20-1 | CSARNGLNTRELFF
TRBJ2-1 | NA | TRBD1 | TRBV2 | CASSRDRGLFF
TRBJ2-7 | many | NA | TRBV9 | CASSHKGAHEQYF
TRBJ2-5 | many | TRBD1 | TRBV19 | CASSYTGTGQETQYF
TRBJ2-5 | many | NA | TRBV27 | CASAAPYQETQYF
TRBJ2-1 | NA | NA | TRBV7-3 | CASSLTGGAEDTQFF
TRBJ2-7 | NA | NA | TRBV6-1 | CASGSAMYEQYF
TRBJ2-7 | NA | NA | TRBV7-2 | CASSFELGPSYEQYF
TRBJ2-3 | many | NA | TRBV28 | CASSTSPGWGTDTQYF
TRBJ2-7 | NA | TRBD1 | TRBV10-3 | CAISDRGYEQYF
TRBJ2-5 | NA | NA | TRBV2 | CASSETEIQETQYF
TRBJ2-7 | NA | NA | TRBV7-3 | CASSPGGRPYEQYF
TRBJ2-1 | NA | TRBD2 | TRBV7-3 | CASSPLGLAGGRGNEQFF
TRBJ2-7 | NA | TRBD1 | TRBV15 | CATSRDRTGGYEQYF
TRBJ2-1 | many | TRBD2 | TRBV20-1 | CSAPIAGGLGNEQFF
TRBJ1-4 | NA | NA | TRBV6-1 | CASRKGAEEKLFF
TRBJ2-3 | many | NA | TRBV18 | CASSPRGTSTDTQYF
TRBJ2-7 | many | NA | TRBV30 | CAWSVGFSAAGSYEQYF
TRBJ1-5 | many | NA | TRBV3-1 | CASSLGRNGPQHF
TRBJ1-6 | NA | NA | TRBV4-2 | CASSQEAVSGDSPLHF
TRBJ1-4 | many | NA | TRBV9 | CARLWDGEKLFF
TRBJ2-1 | NA | NA | TRBV6-2/TRBV6-3 | CASTYGAEPPSLEQFF
TRBJ2-2 | many | TRBD1 | TRBV20-1 | CSASGDRGTGELFF
TRBJ2-6 | many | NA | TRBV6-6 | CASSHGGSGANVLTF
TRBJ1-3 | few | TRBD1 | TRBV28 | CASSAQFGQGSRGSGNTIYF
TRBJ2-7 | NA | TRBD2 | TRBV7-7 | CASSSRPPLTSGVEQYF
TRBJ1-5 | medium-sized | NA | TRBV28 | CASGVGFYQPQHF